This TCR beta chain emerged from a study of blood T cell repertoires in COVID-19. On the study more broadly: From T cells, B-cell-depleted T cells, or PBMCs came the material, which was cDNA or gDNA.

CDR3 length equals 10 residues. CDR1 and CDR2 (germline): DFQATT, SNEGSKA (reference sequence). The V segment lost 5 bases and the J segment 8 bases; nucleotides outside the gene matches: 0. In the original workflow: Reference gene primer amplification in the assay estimated nucleated cell counts. The assay was immunoSEQ multiplex PCR, and TCRdb's table has in-frame clones only and misses some. V and J calls and clone size are as listed in that table; D and trimming were resolved from the DNA. The sample includes 160,000 or so clones, about 88% of them seen just once. This clone was recorded a few times.

The chain joins TRBV20-1 to TRBJ1-2; TRBD1 matches 9 bases. The sequence came from a woman between 50 and 59 years old with COVID-19, enrolled during active disease. The sequencing sample was made of peripheral blood. Here the CDR3 DNA reads TGCAGTGCTGGACAGGGGGGCTACACCTTC. It yields the protein CSAGQGGYTF.